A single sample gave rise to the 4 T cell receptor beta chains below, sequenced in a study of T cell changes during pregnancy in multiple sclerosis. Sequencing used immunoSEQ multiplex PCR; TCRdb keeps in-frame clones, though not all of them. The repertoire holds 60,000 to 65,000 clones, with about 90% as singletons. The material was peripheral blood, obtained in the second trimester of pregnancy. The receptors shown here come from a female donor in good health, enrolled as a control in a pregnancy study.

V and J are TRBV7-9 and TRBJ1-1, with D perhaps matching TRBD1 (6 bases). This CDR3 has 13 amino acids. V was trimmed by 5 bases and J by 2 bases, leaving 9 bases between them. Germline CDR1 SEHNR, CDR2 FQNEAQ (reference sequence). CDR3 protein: CASSLQGNTEAFF. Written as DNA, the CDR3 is TGTGCCAGCAGCCTACAGGGAAACACTGAAGCTTTCTTT.

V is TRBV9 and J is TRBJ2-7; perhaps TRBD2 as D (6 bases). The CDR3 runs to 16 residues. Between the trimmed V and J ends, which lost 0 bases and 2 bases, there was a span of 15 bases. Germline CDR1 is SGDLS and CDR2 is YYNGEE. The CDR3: CASSVESSGGAYEQYF. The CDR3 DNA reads TGTGCCAGCAGCGTAGAGAGTTCAGGAGGGGCCTACGAGCAGTACTTC.

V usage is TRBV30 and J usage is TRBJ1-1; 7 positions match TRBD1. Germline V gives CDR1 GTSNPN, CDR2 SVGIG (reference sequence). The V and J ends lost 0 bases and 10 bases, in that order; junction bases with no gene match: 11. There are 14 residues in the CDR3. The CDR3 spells CAWSVPLEGARAFF. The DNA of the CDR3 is TGTGCCTGGAGTGTCCCCCTGGAGGGGGCACGAGCTTTCTTT.

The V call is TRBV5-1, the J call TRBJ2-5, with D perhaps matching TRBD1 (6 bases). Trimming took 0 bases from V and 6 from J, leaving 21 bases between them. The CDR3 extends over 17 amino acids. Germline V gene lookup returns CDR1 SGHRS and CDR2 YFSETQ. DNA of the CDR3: TGCGCCAGCAGCTTGGAGGGGGTTGGGGGAAGTAGAAAGACCCAGTACTTC. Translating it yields CASSLEGVGGSRKTQYF.